Below, 4 T cell receptor beta chains from the same sample are listed, as sequenced in a study of cytomegalovirus exposure and HLA in healthy donors. This PCR relied on a set of 60 Vbeta primers and 13 Jbeta primers. Generated by immunoSEQ multiplex PCR, the TCRdb table keeps only in-frame clones and is missing some. Of 150,000 to 200,000 clones detected, more than 70% appear once; the ten largest clones hold more than 4%. The sample taken for sequencing was PBMCs. These receptors were collected from a male donor in good health and CMV-seronegative.

The CDR3 sequence is CSVGGTPSYEQYF. The DNA of the CDR3 is TGCAGCGTTGGTGGGACACCATCCTACGAGCAGTACTTC. This chain uses TRBV29-1 with TRBJ2-7; TRBD1 might be the D (6 bases). Germline V gives CDR1 SQVTM, CDR2 ANQGSEA. The V end was cut by 4 bases, the J end by 1 base, with 11 bases between. The CDR3 consists of 13 residues.

The chain uses TRBV10-1 and TRBJ2-3, with 10 positions matching TRBD1. J gave up 3 bases and V 6 bases, and 3 bases lay outside the gene matches. Germline loops: CDR1 WNHNN, CDR2 SYGVQD (reference sequence). CDR3 size: 14 residues. CDR3 in DNA: TGCGCCAGCAGCCGGGACAGGGGAACAGATACGCAGTATTTT. This codes for CASSRDRGTDTQYF.

This clone was counted only a few times. The chain couples TRBV7-2 to TRBJ2-7; D is undetermined. The CDR3 consists of 11 residues. Per the germline V gene, CDR1 is SGHTA and CDR2 is FQGNSA. V dropped 6 bases and J dropped 2 bases, with 5 bases sitting between them. The CDR3: CASSSTYEQYF. The CDR3 DNA reads as TGTGCCAGCAGTTCCACCTACGAGCAGTACTTC. The variable domain in full, with the rest retrieved from reference TRBV7-2 and TRBJ2-7, is GAGVSQSPSNKVTEKGKDVELRCDPISGHTALYWYRQSLGQGLEFLIYFQGNSAPDKSGLPSDRFSAERTGGSVSTLTIQRTQQEDSAVYLCASSSTYEQYFGPGTRLTVT.

The gene calls are TRBV25-1 and TRBJ2-5, with 11 bases identical to TRBD2. The trim removed 4 bases at V and 6 bases at J, leaving 4 bases unmatched. The CDR3 covers 14 residues. Germline CDR1 is MGHDK and CDR2 is SYGVNS. Here the CDR3 reads CASSVAGGPKTQYF. The CDR3, as DNA: TGTGCCAGCAGTGTAGCGGGAGGGCCTAAGACCCAGTACTTC.